Below are 10 T cell receptor beta chains sequenced from a single sample in a study of blood T cell repertoires in COVID-19. Clones were sequenced by immunoSEQ multiplex PCR, and TCRdb holds only the in-frame ones, with some missing. The sample holds about 82,000 clones; just under 85% are singletons and the top ten take more than 15%. Sequencing input: peripheral blood. The receptors derive from a man older than 75 with active or convalescent COVID-19.

In its sample, this clone was seen once. The gene calls are TRBV6-6 and TRBJ1-1; D call uncertain. Germline V gives CDR1 MNHNY, CDR2 SVGAGI (reference sequence). V gave up 5 bases and J gave up 7 bases, with 11 bases separating them. The CDR3 is 12 residues long. The CDR3 spells CASSEWESEAFF. Here the CDR3 DNA reads TGTGCCAGCAGTGAGTGGGAGAGTGAAGCTTTCTTT.

This clone appeared a few times. The CDR3 loop is CASSPGQINEKLFF. The CDR3 nucleotides are TGCGCCAGCAGCCCCGGACAGATTAATGAAAAACTGTTTTTT. The chain couples TRBV5-1 to TRBJ1-4; maybe TRBD1 (6 bases). The length of the CDR3 is 14 residues. Germline V gene lookup returns CDR1 SGHRS and CDR2 YFSETQ. V dropped 4 bases and J dropped 4 bases, with 11 bases sitting between them. The whole variable domain, remainder taken from reference TRBV5-1 and TRBJ1-4, is KAGVTQTPRYLIKTRGQQVTLSCSPISGHRSVSWYQQTPGQGLQFLFEYFSETQRNKGNFPGRFSGRQFSNSRSEMNVSTLELGDSALYLCASSPGQINEKLFFGSGTQLSVL.

This rearrangement joins TRBV27 to TRBJ2-1; 8 bases line up with TRBD2. The germline V gene has CDR1 MNHEY and CDR2 SMNVEV (reference sequence). The J segment lost 1 base and the V segment lost 5 bases, leaving 7 bases of the junction unmatched. The CDR3 is 16 amino acids. CDR3: CASSARLANSYNEQFF. The CDR3 DNA follows: TGTGCCAGCAGTGCAAGACTAGCGAATTCCTACAATGAGCAGTTCTTC.

The rearrangement joins TRBV18 to TRBJ2-2, with a weak D call TRBD1 (6 bases). CDR1 is KGHSH and CDR2 is LQKENI in the germline V gene. V was shortened by 3 bases and J by 0 bases, with 11 bases between the two germline ends. This CDR3 has 16 residues. The CDR3 DNA reads as TGTGCCAGCTCACCGACCGGGACACCGAACACCGGGGAGCTGTTTTTT. Translation: CASSPTGTPNTGELFF. Full variable domain (outside the CDR3, taken from reference TRBV18 and TRBJ2-2): NAGVMQNPRHLVRRRGQEARLRCSPMKGHSHVYWYRQLPEEGLKFMVYLQKENIIDESGMPKERFSAEFPKEGPSILRIQQVVRGDSAAYFCASSPTGTPNTGELFFGEGSRLTVL.

The V call is TRBV28, the J call TRBJ1-3; 11 nucleotides align to TRBD1. Germline assignment: CDR1 MDHEN and CDR2 SYDVKM. The CDR3 runs 15 residues. Unmatched junction bases numbered 1, after V lost 2 bases and J lost 4 bases. The CDR3 bases are TGTGCCAGCAGTTTAGGGACAGGGGGAGGAAACACCATATATTTT. Translated: CASSLGTGGGNTIYF.

The J gene is TRBJ1-2, the V gene TRBV27; D call uncertain. The V gene's germline CDR1 is MNHEY and CDR2 SMNVEV (reference sequence). The V and J ends lost 3 bases and 7 bases respectively, with 18 bases between them. CDR3 size: 15 residues. CDR3 DNA: TGTGCCAGCAGTTTGAGCCTTCCCGGGGTGGGTGGCTACACCTTC. Protein sequence: CASSLSLPGVGGYTF.

The chain joins TRBV6-5 to TRBJ2-1; 10 positions match TRBD2. The CDR3 spans 15 residues. J gave up 7 bases and V 2 bases, and 5 bases lay outside the gene matches. Germline-derived CDR1 and CDR2 are MNHEY and SVGAGI. CDR3 loop: CASSYKRGGLNEQFF. CDR3 nucleotides: TGTGCCAGCAGTTACAAGCGGGGGGGCCTTAATGAGCAGTTCTTC.

The sample holds one count of this clone. The chain is built from TRBV29-1 and TRBJ1-1; unclear D gene. V was clipped by 5 bases and J by 5 bases, with 15 bases between them. CDR1 is SQVTM and CDR2 is ANQGSEA in the germline V gene. The CDR3 extends over 13 amino acids. The CDR3 DNA follows: TGCAGCGTTCCGCAGATCGGAGGGACTGAAGCTTTCTTT. Encoded protein: CSVPQIGGTEAFF.

The chain has TRBV14 and TRBJ2-1; 10 positions agree with TRBD1. The CDR3 has 16 residues. The trim removed 5 bases at V and 0 bases at J, leaving 4 bases unmatched. CDR1 is SGHDN and CDR2 is FVKESK in the germline V gene. The CDR3 reads CASSGRTGGSYNEQFF. The CDR3 region has the DNA TGTGCCAGCAGCGGGCGGACAGGGGGCTCCTACAATGAGCAGTTCTTC. Looking up the rest from reference TRBV14 and TRBJ2-1 gives the full variable domain: EAGVTQFPSHSVIEKGQTVTLRCDPISGHDNLYWYRRVMGKEIKFLLHFVKESKQDESGMPNNRFLAERTGGTYSTLKVQPAELEDSGVYFCASSGRTGGSYNEQFFGPGTRLTVL.

The rearrangement uses TRBV5-1 and TRBJ2-1, with 8 positions matching TRBD2. Germline V gene lookup returns CDR1 SGHRS and CDR2 YFSETQ. V trimming: 4 bases; J trimming: 0 bases; junction bases outside the gene matches: 3. There are 15 residues in the CDR3. CDR3 in DNA: TGCGCCAGCAGCCTAAGCGGGAGCTCCTACAATGAGCAGTTCTTC. It yields the protein CASSLSGSSYNEQFF.